This TCR beta chain was observed in a study of cytomegalovirus exposure and HLA in healthy donors. Across the study: Among approximately 390 genotyped donors, approximately 80% fell in the Caucasian-associated ancestry cluster.

The sample holds a few counts of this clone. Its antigen is unknown. Findings and caveats of the study: About 87% or about 30% of the time was how often most TCR beta V segments were productive, according to an earlier analysis. Some V segments, including TRBV6-2 and TRBV6-3, were excluded as indistinguishable. Researchers counted roughly 160 TCR beta chains as cytomegalovirus-associated.

The PCR made use of 60 Vbeta and 13 Jbeta primers. Data came from immunoSEQ multiplex PCR; TCRdb stores just in-frame clones and leaves some out. The repertoire has under 70,000 clones, roughly two thirds of them found once; the top ten carry 2% to 2.5%. Deletions cut 0 bases from V and 4 bases from J, with 9 bases between. The CDR3 length is 14 residues. Sequenced material: PBMCs. The rearrangement links TRBV23-1 to TRBJ1-2; no clear D gene. TRBV23-1 is sorted into the ORF group, with uncertain function. This receptor was obtained from a woman in her thirties in good health and CMV-seronegative. This CDR3 reads CASSQSPRSYGYTF. DNA for the CDR3: TGCGCCAGCAGTCAATCGCCTAGGAGCTATGGCTACACCTTC.